This TCR beta chain was recovered during a study of T cells after posttransplantation cyclophosphamide. Controls had myeloablative marrow grafts with methotrexate and calcineurin inhibitor, sampled at 1 year. The CDR3 consists of 15 residues. V was clipped by 0 bases and J by 4 bases; unmatched bases: 6. Germline V gives CDR1 SGHDT, CDR2 YYEEEE. As to this clone: Its specificity is not known.

General study findings and limits: Tissue-infiltrating T cells from skin or gut overlapped little with blood T cells.

Only in-frame clones appear in the TCRdb table, and some are missing; sequencing was by immunoSEQ multiplex PCR. The repertoire includes roughly 14,000 clones, around 90% of them detected once, and about 3.3% sits in the top ten. The sequence was collected from a male patient in his fifties or sixties who received an allogeneic stem cell transplant from an unrelated donor, was CMV-positive, and had chronic GVHD only. Some T cells may possibly be graft donor cells. Source: PBMCs, taken after an allogeneic stem cell transplant with a calcineurin inhibitor and methotrexate. V and J are TRBV5-6 and TRBJ2-7; 8 bases fit TRBD2. The CDR3 spells CASSLDGGALYEQYF. The CDR3 coding sequence is TGTGCCAGCAGCTTGGACGGGGGGGCCCTGTACGAGCAGTACTTC.